What follows is one TCR beta chain and its context. Trimming took off 5 bases at V and 2 bases at J, with 12 bases between the two ends. This CDR3 has 15 residues. The germline gives CDR1 SGHAT, CDR2 FQNNGV. The data stem from a study of blood T cell repertoires in COVID-19. About the research overall: Sites across the United States, Italy and Spain contributed samples from acute and convalescent COVID-19.

The repertoire was sequenced with immunoSEQ multiplex PCR; TCRdb's copy has only in-frame clones and lacks some. The table has about 150,000 clones, approximately 83% seen once. This rearrangement joins TRBV11-2 to TRBJ1-4; D not certain. The sequence came from a woman aged 80 or older with acute or convalescent COVID-19. Sequences were obtained from peripheral blood. This CDR3 is CASSRLTKTNEKLFF. The CDR3 DNA reads TGTGCCAGCAGCCGACTGACTAAGACTAATGAAAAACTGTTTTTT.